This passage covers 9 T cell receptor beta chains from one sample sequenced in a study of spatial heterogeneity in lung cancer. Study-wide findings and caveats: Mutation counts in tumors were tracked by counts of expanded intratumoral alpha and beta TCRs.

Antigens of these TCRs are unknown. In TCRdb, the 5' RACE reads were re-called with MiXCR into one record per CDR3 protein. The sample carries roughly 5,000 distinct CDR3 sequences, 6% to 7.5% recorded once. Time point denoted: sample taken at primary tumor resection. Material: lung tumor tissue, obtained at surgery. Receptors were obtained from a female donor with early-stage non-small cell lung cancer.

This clonotype was counted only a few times. This beta chain came through as a stray read in a library set up for alpha chains, and its size says little. This chain connects TRBV12-3 or TRBV12-4 to TRBJ2-1, with D hard to call. The CDR3 loop spans 11 amino acids. Trimming pared 3 bases from V and 9 bases from J, leaving 6 bases between. The chain's CDR3 is CASSFTSEQFF. In DNA form, the CDR3 reads TGTGCCAGCAGTTTTACCAGTGAGCAGTTCTTC.

In its sample, this clonotype is medium-sized. This beta chain lies outside the target of a library built for alpha chains; its clone size means little. This rearrangement joins TRBV20-1 to TRBJ1-1; a weak D match, TRBD1 (5 bases). The CDR3 is made up of 14 amino acids. Trimming removed 6 bases at V and 2 bases at J, with 16 bases between. The germline V gene has CDR1 DFQATT and CDR2 SNEGSKA (reference sequence). The CDR3 region has the DNA TGCAGTGCGCAGAAGGGACTTCAAAACACTGAAGCTTTCTTT. Protein product: CSAQKGLQNTEAFF.

Note on this clonotype: This beta chain slipped into a library made for alpha chains as a stray read, so its size is not meaningful. V is TRBV28 and J is TRBJ1-5; 8 bases match TRBD1. The CDR3 length is 16 residues. V shed 6 bases and J 4 bases; nucleotides not matched to a gene: 11. The germline gives CDR1 MDHEN, CDR2 SYDVKM. The chain's CDR3 is CASSPRTGPLNQPQHF. The CDR3, as DNA: TGTGCCAGCAGCCCGCGGACAGGGCCCCTTAATCAGCCCCAGCATTTT.

This clonotype came up many times. This beta chain appears as a stray read in a library generated for alpha chains; its size is not informative. This chain joins TRBV5-1 and TRBJ2-5; D unresolved. Trimming cost V 0 bases and J 1 base, with 10 bases left between them. Germline V gene sequence: CDR1 SGHRS, CDR2 YFSETQ. The CDR3 spans 15 residues. The CDR3 DNA is TGCGCCAGCAGCTTGGCCCCGACAAGCCAAGAGACCCAGTACTTC. Residues: CASSLAPTSQETQYF.

This clonotype came up many times. This beta chain slipped into a library made for alpha chains as a stray read, so its size is not meaningful. The chain combines TRBV28 with TRBJ1-2; D call uncertain. The ends were cut back, 4 bases at V and 0 bases at J, with 12 bases in the middle. This CDR3 is built from 15 residues. Germline CDR1 is MDHEN and CDR2 is SYDVKM. CDR3 loop: CASSSPRVANYGYTF. As DNA, the CDR3 is TGTGCCAGCAGTTCCCCCCGGGTAGCTAACTATGGCTACACCTTC.

This clonotype was recorded many times. As an off-target read in a library built for alpha chains, this beta chain has a frequency of little significance. V and J are TRBV6-2 or TRBV6-3 and TRBJ2-5; D may match TRBD1 or TRBD2 (6 bases each). Germline-derived CDR1 and CDR2 are MNHEY and SVGEGT. V was pared by 8 bases and J by 4 bases, with 20 bases between. The CDR3 has 15 amino acids. The CDR3 protein is CASLTYGGSGETQYF. CDR3 sequence (DNA): TGTGCCAGCCTTACCTACGGGGGCTCGGGAGAGACCCAGTACTTC.

This clonotype was counted at least ten times. This beta chain is a stray read from a library made for alpha chains; its abundance is not meaningful. This chain connects TRBV4-1 to TRBJ1-2, with a weak D call TRBD1 (5 bases). V was cut by 6 bases and J by 0 bases, with 14 bases left in between. The CDR3 runs 15 residues. Germline values: CDR1 MGHRA, CDR2 YSYEKL. The CDR3 sequence: CASRKQDGSNYGYTF. The CDR3 nucleotides read TGCGCCAGCAGGAAACAGGACGGCTCTAACTATGGCTACACCTTC.

This clonotype rates as medium-sized. This beta chain was picked up by a library intended for alpha chains and is off target, so its count carries little meaning. The chain has TRBV29-1 and TRBJ1-1, with a tentative D call TRBD1 (6 bases). Germline V gene data show CDR1 as SQVTM and CDR2 as ANQGSEA. The CDR3 has 13 amino acids. Deletions cut 3 bases from V and 3 bases from J, with 11 bases between. CDR3 nucleotides: TGCAGCGTTGACGGGGGGGCTGACACTGAAGCTTTCTTT. Translation: CSVDGGADTEAFF.

In this sample, this clonotype turned up many times. Because this beta chain is a stray read in a library intended to capture alpha chains, its abundance should not be given much weight. The chain links TRBV9 to TRBJ1-4, with D hard to call. CDR1 and CDR2 (germline): SGDLS, YYNGEE. V lost 4 bases, J lost 8 bases, and 9 bases lay in between. CDR3 length: 12 amino acids. DNA for the CDR3: TGTGCCAGCAGCAGGGCAGGAGAAAAACTGTTTTTT. Translated: CASSRAGEKLFF.